This T cell receptor beta chain was observed in a study of blood T cell repertoires in COVID-19. Across the study: PBMCs, B-cell-depleted T cells, or T cells provided the cDNA or gDNA that made up the material.

CDR3 length: 16 residues. With V trimmed by 6 bases and J by 0 bases, 5 bases remained unmatched. Per the germline V gene, CDR1 is SNHLY and CDR2 is FYNNEI. In the source study's methods: It was from reference gene primer amplification that nucleated cell counts were estimated. The assay was immunoSEQ multiplex PCR, and TCRdb's table has in-frame clones only and misses some. The D gene and trimming were derived from the DNA, and the V and J assignments and clone size from that table. This table holds about 41,000 clones, about 90% found once. This clone was seen a single time. The sequencing input was peripheral blood. This sequence originates from a man aged 55-75 years with acute or convalescent COVID-19. This chain uses TRBV2 with TRBJ2-2, with 9 bases identical to TRBD2. The CDR3 nucleotides are TGTGCCAGCAGGCTTAGCGGGGGCCCGAACACCGGGGAGCTGTTTTTT. Amino acid sequence: CASRLSGGPNTGELFF.